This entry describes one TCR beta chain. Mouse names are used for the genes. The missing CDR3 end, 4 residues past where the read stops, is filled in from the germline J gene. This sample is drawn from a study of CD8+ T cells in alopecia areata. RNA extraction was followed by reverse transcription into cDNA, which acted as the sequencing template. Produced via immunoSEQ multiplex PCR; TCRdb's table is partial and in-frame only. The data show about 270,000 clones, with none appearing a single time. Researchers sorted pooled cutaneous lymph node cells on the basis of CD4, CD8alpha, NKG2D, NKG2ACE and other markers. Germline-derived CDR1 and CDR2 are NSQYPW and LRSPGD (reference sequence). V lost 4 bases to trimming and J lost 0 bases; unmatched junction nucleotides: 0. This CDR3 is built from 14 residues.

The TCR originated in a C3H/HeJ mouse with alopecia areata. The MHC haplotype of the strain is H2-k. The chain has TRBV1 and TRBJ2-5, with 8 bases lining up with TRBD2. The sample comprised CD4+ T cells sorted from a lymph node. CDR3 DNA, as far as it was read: TGCACCTGCAGTGGGGACTGGAACCAAGAC. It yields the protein CTCSGDWNQD. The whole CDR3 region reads CTCSGDWNQDTQYF.